This TCR beta chain was profiled in a study of T cell responses to AZD1222 COVID-19 vaccine. Germline trimming cut 6 bases from V and 5 bases from J; bases unmatched to any gene: 4. Germline loops: CDR1 SNHLY, CDR2 FYNNEI. The CDR3 is 14 amino acids. Study-wide findings and caveats: Spike-wide vaccine-associated CD4 TCRs dominated at 160-218 and 743-854. Unmutated regions of variants are reportedly targeted by nearly half of spike-specific TCRs.

TCRdb's copy holds only in-frame clones and misses some; the assay was immunoSEQ multiplex PCR. This table has tens of thousands of clones, over 60% appearing once. Note on this clone: What it binds is not known.

This TCR came from an adult in good health. The J gene is TRBJ2-7, the V gene TRBV2; TRBD2 matches at 13 bases. The source material was peripheral blood, sampled on day 0 of AZD1222 vaccination. DNA of the CDR3: TGTGCCAGCAGACGGACTAGCGGGAGAAACGAGCAGTACTTC. It is translated as CASRRTSGRNEQYF.